The entry below gives a single T cell receptor (beta chain) sequence along with its context. This specimen belongs to a study of blood T cell repertoires in COVID-19. The protocol was immunoSEQ multiplex PCR, while the TCRdb copy is restricted to in-frame clones and leaves out a portion. The sample carries about 150,000 clones, roughly 84% recorded once. After removal of 4 bases from V and 7 bases from J, the junction contained 6 bases not matched to a gene. The CDR3 sequence is 13 residues long. Germline-derived CDR1 and CDR2 are LGHDT and YNNKEL (reference sequence). The chain recombines TRBV3-1 (or the pseudogene TRBV3-2) with TRBJ1-2; 7 nucleotides match TRBD1. Material for sequencing was peripheral blood. The TCR was taken from a woman aged 50 to 60 in a cohort sampled during active or convalescent COVID-19. CDR3 sequence: CASSPGQARGYTF. DNA for the CDR3: TGTGCCAGCAGCCCCGGACAGGCTCGTGGCTACACCTTC.